Listed below are T cell receptor beta chains from one sample, sequenced in a study of cytomegalovirus exposure and HLA in healthy donors. TCRdb's table, derived via immunoSEQ multiplex PCR, lists solely in-frame clones and lacks some. The sample gives approximately 110,000 clones, 76% of which show up once; roughly 8% is in the top ten. Material: PBMCs. These receptors came from a woman in her forties or fifties in good health and CMV-seropositive. CDR3s include the opening cysteine and the closing phenylalanine or tryptophan. The D gene is left open where the match is weak. Size values are once, few and many counts, or a class for expanded clones, and some rows have none.

j_call: TRBJ2-2
clone_size: .
v_call: TRBV4-3
d_call: TRBD1
cdr3_nt: TGCGCCAGCAGCCAAGACGGGACAGGGGCCGGGGAGCTGTTTTTT
cdr3_aa: CASSQDGTGAGELFF

j_call: TRBJ2-3
clone_size: .
v_call: TRBV11-2
d_call: .
cdr3_nt: TGTGCCAGCAGCTTAAGGTCAGGGGCCCACCCATTTACGCAGTATTTT
cdr3_aa: CASSLRSGAHPFTQYF

j_call: TRBJ2-7
clone_size: .
v_call: TRBV5-4
d_call: TRBD2
cdr3_nt: TGTGCCAGCAGTGGATATCGCGGGAGTTACGAGCAGTACTTC
cdr3_aa: CASSGYRGSYEQYF

j_call: TRBJ2-7
clone_size: .
v_call: TRBV6-5
d_call: .
cdr3_nt: TGTGCCAGCAGACCAAGGGGGACCACCTACGAGCAGTACTTC
cdr3_aa: CASRPRGTTYEQYF

j_call: TRBJ2-7
clone_size: .
v_call: TRBV15
d_call: TRBD1
cdr3_nt: TGTGCCACCGGCAGTACTATGGGGACAGGGAGCCACGAGCAGTACTTC
cdr3_aa: CATGSTMGTGSHEQYF

j_call: TRBJ2-1
clone_size: once
v_call: TRBV7-2
d_call: TRBD1
cdr3_nt: TGTGCCAGCAGCTCCAGACAGGGGGGTGAGCAGTTCTTC
cdr3_aa: CASSSRQGGEQFF

j_call: TRBJ2-3
clone_size: .
v_call: TRBV5-4
d_call: .
cdr3_nt: TGTGCCAGCAGCCCCAACACCCCGGATACGCAGTATTTT
cdr3_aa: CASSPNTPDTQYF

j_call: TRBJ2-7
clone_size: .
v_call: TRBV6-6
d_call: .
cdr3_nt: TGTGCCAGCAGGCCACCGGGTAGCGGAACCTCCTACGAGCAGTACTTC
cdr3_aa: CASRPPGSGTSYEQYF

j_call: TRBJ2-5
clone_size: once
v_call: TRBV7-3
d_call: .
cdr3_nt: TGTGCCAGCAGTCCTGCCGGGGGTCAAGAGACCCAGTACTTC
cdr3_aa: CASSPAGGQETQYF

j_call: TRBJ2-2
clone_size: .
v_call: TRBV7-6
d_call: TRBD1
cdr3_nt: TGTGCCAGCAGCTTAGGCCGAGACAGGGAACCTTACGACTTTAACACCGGGGAGCTGTTTTTT
cdr3_aa: CASSLGRDREPYDFNTGELFF

j_call: TRBJ2-7
clone_size: .
v_call: TRBV9
d_call: .
cdr3_nt: TGTGCCAGCAGCGTAGGAGGCTCAGTAACCTACGAGCAGTACTTC
cdr3_aa: CASSVGGSVTYEQYF

j_call: TRBJ1-5
clone_size: .
v_call: TRBV2
d_call: .
cdr3_nt: TGTGCCAGCAGCGCGGGACGGAGCAATCAGCCCCAGCATTTT
cdr3_aa: CASSAGRSNQPQHF

j_call: TRBJ2-5
clone_size: .
v_call: TRBV27
d_call: .
cdr3_nt: TGTGCCAGCAGTTCGCTAGCGGAAGGGGGGACCCAGTACTTC
cdr3_aa: CASSSLAEGGTQYF

j_call: TRBJ2-7
clone_size: .
v_call: TRBV6-5
d_call: TRBD1
cdr3_nt: TGTGCCAGCACCCGACAGGGACCTGGTGAGCAGTACTTC
cdr3_aa: CASTRQGPGEQYF

j_call: TRBJ1-2
clone_size: .
v_call: TRBV11-1
d_call: .
cdr3_nt: TGTGCCAGCAGCTTGGGGCAGGGGCTGGACTATGGCTACACCTTC
cdr3_aa: CASSLGQGLDYGYTF

j_call: TRBJ2-7
clone_size: .
v_call: TRBV11-3
d_call: .
cdr3_nt: TGTGCCAGCAGCTTAGCGGTCGAGCAGTACTTC
cdr3_aa: CASSLAVEQYF

j_call: TRBJ2-2
clone_size: .
v_call: TRBV6-5
d_call: .
cdr3_nt: TGTGCCACACAGGGACCCGCGAACACCGGGGAGCTGTTTTTT
cdr3_aa: CATQGPANTGELFF

j_call: TRBJ1-5
clone_size: .
v_call: TRBV7-9
d_call: .
cdr3_nt: TGTTCCAGCAGCTCCGGGAGTATGCCCCAGCATTTT
cdr3_aa: CSSSSGSMPQHF

j_call: TRBJ2-3
clone_size: few
v_call: TRBV29-1
d_call: TRBD2
cdr3_nt: TGCAGCGTTGCGGAACTAGCGGGAGTCATGGGGACAGATACGCAGTATTTT
cdr3_aa: CSVAELAGVMGTDTQYF

j_call: TRBJ2-7
clone_size: .
v_call: TRBV29-1
d_call: .
cdr3_nt: TGCAGCGTCAACTTATCCTACGAGCAGTACTTC
cdr3_aa: CSVNLSYEQYF

j_call: TRBJ2-5
clone_size: few
v_call: TRBV19
d_call: .
cdr3_nt: TGTGCCACCGGGGGTGGTAGAGAAGAGACCCAGTACTTC
cdr3_aa: CATGGGREETQYF

j_call: TRBJ2-2
clone_size: .
v_call: TRBV9
d_call: .
cdr3_nt: TGTGCCAGCAGCGTGGAAGGTAGCGGCACCGGGGAGCTGTTTTTT
cdr3_aa: CASSVEGSGTGELFF

j_call: TRBJ1-2
clone_size: .
v_call: TRBV4-3
d_call: .
cdr3_nt: TGCGCCAGCAGCCAAGACAATGGAGGGAGCTATGGCTACACCTTC
cdr3_aa: CASSQDNGGSYGYTF

j_call: TRBJ1-3
clone_size: .
v_call: TRBV4-3
d_call: .
cdr3_nt: TGCGCCAGCAGCCACGTAGGGGAATCTGGAAACACCATATATTTT
cdr3_aa: CASSHVGESGNTIYF

j_call: TRBJ1-1
clone_size: .
v_call: TRBV2
d_call: .
cdr3_nt: TGTGCCAGCGGGGAACAGGGTTGGGACACTGAAGCTTTCTTT
cdr3_aa: CASGEQGWDTEAFF

j_call: TRBJ2-7
clone_size: .
v_call: TRBV7-2
d_call: TRBD1
cdr3_nt: TGTGCCAGCAGCTTGGGACAGCTGACCACCTACGAGCAGTACTTC
cdr3_aa: CASSLGQLTTYEQYF

j_call: TRBJ1-2
clone_size: few
v_call: TRBV6-5
d_call: .
cdr3_nt: TGTGCCAGCAGTTACGGGGTGGCAGGGCGTTCTCGCGGCTACACCTTC
cdr3_aa: CASSYGVAGRSRGYTF

j_call: TRBJ1-5
clone_size: .
v_call: TRBV6-5
d_call: .
cdr3_nt: TGTGCCACGGGGGTTGATAATCAGCCCCAGCATTTT
cdr3_aa: CATGVDNQPQHF

j_call: TRBJ2-4
clone_size: .
v_call: TRBV6-1
d_call: .
cdr3_nt: TGTGCCAGCAGTGAATGGGCGCACAGCCTTGAAAACAGTCAGTACTTC
cdr3_aa: CASSEWAHSLENSQYF

j_call: TRBJ2-7
clone_size: .
v_call: TRBV20-1
d_call: TRBD2
cdr3_nt: TGCAGTGCCGCGGGGGGCTACGAGCAGTACTTC
cdr3_aa: CSAAGGYEQYF

j_call: TRBJ2-3
clone_size: few
v_call: TRBV7-2
d_call: .
cdr3_nt: TGTGCCAGCAGCTCAAGAGGGTCAGATACGCAGTATTTT
cdr3_aa: CASSSRGSDTQYF